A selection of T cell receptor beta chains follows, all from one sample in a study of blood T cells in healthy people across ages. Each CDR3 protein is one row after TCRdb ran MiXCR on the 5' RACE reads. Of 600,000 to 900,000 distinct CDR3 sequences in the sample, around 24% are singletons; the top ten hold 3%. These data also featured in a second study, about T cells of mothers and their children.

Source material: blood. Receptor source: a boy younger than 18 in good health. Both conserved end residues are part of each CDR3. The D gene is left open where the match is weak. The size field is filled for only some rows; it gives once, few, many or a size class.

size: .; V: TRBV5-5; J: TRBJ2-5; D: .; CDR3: CASSIGAKRETQYF; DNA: TGTGCCAGCAGCATAGGGGCCAAACGAGAGACCCAGTACTTC
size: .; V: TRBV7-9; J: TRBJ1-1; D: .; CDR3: CASSPRQHMNTEAFF; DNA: TGTGCCAGCAGCCCAAGACAGCACATGAACACTGAAGCTTTCTTT
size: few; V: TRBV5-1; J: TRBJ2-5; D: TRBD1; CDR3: CASRITGGAETQYF; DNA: TGCGCCAGCCGCATAACAGGGGGCGCAGAGACCCAGTACTTC
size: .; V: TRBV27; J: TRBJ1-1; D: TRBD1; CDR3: CASSLTGTGKSEAFF; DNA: TGTGCCAGCAGCCTTACTGGGACAGGGAAGTCTGAAGCTTTCTTT
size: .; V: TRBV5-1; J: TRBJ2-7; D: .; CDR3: CASSPLVGFEQYF; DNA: TGCGCCAGCAGCCCCTTAGTGGGGTTCGAGCAGTACTTC
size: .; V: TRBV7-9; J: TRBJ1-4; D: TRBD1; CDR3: CASSSGQAANEKLFF; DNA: TGTGCCAGCAGCTCTGGACAGGCAGCGAATGAAAAACTGTTTTTT
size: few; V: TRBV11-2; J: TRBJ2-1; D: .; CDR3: CASSSNGPPYNEQFF; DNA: TGTGCCAGCAGCTCCAACGGCCCCCCCTACAATGAGCAGTTCTTC
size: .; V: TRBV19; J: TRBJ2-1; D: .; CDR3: CAIQDLYNEQFF; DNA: TGTGCCATTCAGGACCTCTACAATGAGCAGTTCTTC
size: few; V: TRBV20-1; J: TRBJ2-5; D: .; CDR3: CSAPPLFGTQYF; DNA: TGCAGTGCTCCCCCCCTGTTCGGGACCCAGTACTTC
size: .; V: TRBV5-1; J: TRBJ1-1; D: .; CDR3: CASSLRPATEAFF; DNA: TGCGCCAGCAGCTTAAGGCCGGCCACTGAAGCTTTCTTT
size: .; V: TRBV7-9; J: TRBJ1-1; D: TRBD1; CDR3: CASSLVTGVTTEAFF; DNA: TGTGCCAGCAGCTTAGTCACAGGGGTAACCACTGAAGCTTTCTTT
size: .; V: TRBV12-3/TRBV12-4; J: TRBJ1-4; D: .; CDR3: CASSNPTTNEKLFF; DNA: TGTGCCAGCAGCAACCCTACAACTAATGAAAAACTGTTTTTT
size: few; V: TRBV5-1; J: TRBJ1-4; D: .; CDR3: CASSLEGVGRSNEKLLF; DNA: TGCGCCAGCAGCTTGGAGGGGGTAGGGCGGTCTAATGAAAAACTGCTTTTT
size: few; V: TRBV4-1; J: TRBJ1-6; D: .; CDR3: CASSQVWDTNSPLHF; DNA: TGCGCCAGCAGCCAAGTGTGGGACACGAATTCACCCCTCCACTTT
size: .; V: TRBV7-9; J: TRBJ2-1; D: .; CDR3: CASSSLTIYNEQFF; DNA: TGTGCCAGCAGCTCTCTGACAATCTACAATGAGCAGTTCTTC
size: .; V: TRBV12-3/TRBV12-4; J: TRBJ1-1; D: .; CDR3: CASSFWAGIGLKNTEAFF; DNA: TGTGCCAGCAGTTTTTGGGCAGGGATCGGGTTGAAGAACACTGAAGCTTTCTTT
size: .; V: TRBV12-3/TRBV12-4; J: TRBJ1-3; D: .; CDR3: CASSFSEGRAASGNTIYF; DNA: TGTGCCAGCAGTTTCTCCGAAGGTCGGGCGGCCTCTGGAAACACCATATATTTT
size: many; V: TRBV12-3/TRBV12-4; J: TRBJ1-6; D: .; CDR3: CASSLVGSPLHF; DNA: TGTGCCAGCAGTTTGGTCGGTTCACCCCTCCACTTT
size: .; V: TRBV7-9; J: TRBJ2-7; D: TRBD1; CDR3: CASRAGQGIEQYF; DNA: TGTGCCAGCAGGGCGGGACAGGGGATCGAGCAGTACTTC
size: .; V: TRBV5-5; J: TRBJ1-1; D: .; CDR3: CASSLDIRVPGGAFF; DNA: TGTGCCAGCAGCTTGGATATCCGGGTCCCTGGGGGAGCTTTCTTT